This T cell receptor beta chain came from a study of post-analysis software for immune sequencing data. Study as a whole: Recorded disease courses covered relapsing-remitting, secondary progressive and progressive-relapsing multiple sclerosis. Some patients had no subtype annotation.

On this clonotype: Its antigen is not known.

Every TCR beta cDNA library bore unique molecular identifiers. TCRdb reprocessed the PCR reads with MiXCR, giving one entry per CDR3 protein. The sample shows hundreds of thousands of distinct CDR3 sequences, roughly three fifths of them seen only once. The V segment lost 6 bases and the J segment 7 bases; nucleotides outside the gene matches: 6. The germline CDR1 and CDR2 sequences are SQVTM and ANQGSEA. This CDR3 contains 12 residues. Study conclusions and caveats: Patients had higher frequencies than controls of about 5 TRBV segments, including TRBV5-6, TRBV5-1 and TRBV20-1. A significant reduction in normalized Chao1 diversity was observed in multiple sclerosis patients versus controls.

The chain uses TRBV29-1 and TRBJ1-5, with 7 positions matching TRBD1. The sample comprised blood. The receptor's source is a girl aged 2-10 years with multiple sclerosis. As DNA, the CDR3 is TGCAGCGTGGTACAGGGGAGCCAGCCCCAGCATTTT. Its protein is CSVVQGSQPQHF.